These 5 T cell receptor beta chains came from one sample sequenced in a study of CD4 T cells in relation to SARS-CoV-2 and coronaviruses. Produced via immunoSEQ multiplex PCR; TCRdb's table is partial and in-frame only. The table has tens of thousands of clones, roughly 90% seen once. Material: memory CD4+ T cells from PBMCs. The receptors come from an adult with COVID-19.

The rearrangement uses TRBV7-2 and TRBJ1-1; D remains ambiguous. This CDR3 spans 13 amino acids. Trimming stripped 5 bases from V and 4 bases from J, with 11 bases between. CDR1 is SGHTA, CDR2 FQGNSA, per germline. The CDR3 is CASSDGPGTEAFF. The DNA for the CDR3 is TGTGCCAGCAGCGACGGGCCGGGCACTGAAGCTTTCTTT. Drawing the rest from reference TRBV7-2 and TRBJ1-1, the complete variable domain is GAGVSQSPSNKVTEKGKDVELRCDPISGHTALYWYRQSLGQGLEFLIYFQGNSAPDKSGLPSDRFSAERTGGSVSTLTIQRTQQEDSAVYLCASSDGPGTEAFFGQGTRLTVV.

This clone was recorded once. This chain links TRBV28 with TRBJ2-7, with TRBD2 identical over 8 bases. The CDR3 spans 15 residues. Germline CDR1 is MDHEN and CDR2 is SYDVKM. Trimming at V came to 5 bases and at J to 3 bases, leaving 9 bases not matched to a gene. This chain's CDR3 is CASSTFFGGGYEQYF. In DNA, the CDR3 is TGTGCCAGCAGTACCTTCTTCGGGGGGGGCTACGAGCAGTACTTC.

This clone is termed large (0.1 to 1%). This chain's CDR3 is CASSTQGLNQPQHF. The DNA for the CDR3 is TGTGCCAGCAGTACACAGGGGCTCAATCAGCCCCAGCATTTT. This chain connects TRBV25-1 to TRBJ1-5; 7 positions match TRBD1. Trimming took 5 bases from V and 3 from J; bases not matched to a gene: 4. Germline values: CDR1 MGHDK, CDR2 SYGVNS. The CDR3 has 14 residues.

The chain combines TRBV4-1 with TRBJ1-6, with D perhaps matching TRBD1 (6 bases). With 0 bases removed from V and 10 bases from J, the gap between germline ends came to 28 bases. Per the germline V gene, CDR1 is MGHRA and CDR2 is YSYEKL. The CDR3 is 20 residues long. CDR3 in amino acids: CASSQDAGGGGSQIRSPLHF. The CDR3 DNA sequence: TGCGCCAGCAGCCAAGATGCGGGGGGCGGGGGTAGTCAAATTCGGTCACCCCTCCACTTT.

This clone was counted once. The rearrangement uses TRBV20-1 and TRBJ2-3; D perhaps matches TRBD2 (6 bases). The CDR3 is made up of 16 amino acids. With 3 bases removed from V and 0 bases from J, the gap between germline ends came to 16 bases. Germline V gene sequence: CDR1 DFQATT, CDR2 SNEGSKA (reference sequence). The CDR3 sequence: CSASDPGGESTDTQYF. As DNA, the CDR3 is TGCAGTGCTAGTGACCCTGGCGGGGAGAGCACAGATACGCAGTATTTT.